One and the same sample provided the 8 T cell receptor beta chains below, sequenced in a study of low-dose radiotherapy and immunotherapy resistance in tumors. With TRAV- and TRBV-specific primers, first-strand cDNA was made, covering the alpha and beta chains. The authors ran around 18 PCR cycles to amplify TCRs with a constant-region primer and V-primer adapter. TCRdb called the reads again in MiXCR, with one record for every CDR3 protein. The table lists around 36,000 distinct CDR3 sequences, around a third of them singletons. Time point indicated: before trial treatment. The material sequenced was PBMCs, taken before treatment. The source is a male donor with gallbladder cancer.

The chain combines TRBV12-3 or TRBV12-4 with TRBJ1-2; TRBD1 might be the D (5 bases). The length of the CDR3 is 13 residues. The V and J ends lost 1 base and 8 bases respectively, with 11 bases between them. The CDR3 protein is CASSLGGLGGYTF. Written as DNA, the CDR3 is TGTGCCAGCAGTTTAGGGGGCCTCGGGGGCTACACCTTC.

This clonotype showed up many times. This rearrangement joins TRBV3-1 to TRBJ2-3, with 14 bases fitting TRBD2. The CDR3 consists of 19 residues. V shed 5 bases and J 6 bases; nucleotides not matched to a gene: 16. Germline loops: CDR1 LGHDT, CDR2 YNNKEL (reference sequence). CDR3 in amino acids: CASSSPGLAGERPPDTQYF. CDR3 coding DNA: TGTGCCAGCAGCTCCCCGGGACTAGCGGGAGAAAGGCCCCCTGATACGCAGTATTTT.

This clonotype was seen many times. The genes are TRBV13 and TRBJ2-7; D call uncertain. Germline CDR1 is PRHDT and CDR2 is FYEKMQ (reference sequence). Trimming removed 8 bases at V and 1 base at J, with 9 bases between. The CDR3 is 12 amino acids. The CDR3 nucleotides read TGTGCCAGCTCCCCCAAATCCTACGAGCAGTACTTC. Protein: CASSPKSYEQYF.

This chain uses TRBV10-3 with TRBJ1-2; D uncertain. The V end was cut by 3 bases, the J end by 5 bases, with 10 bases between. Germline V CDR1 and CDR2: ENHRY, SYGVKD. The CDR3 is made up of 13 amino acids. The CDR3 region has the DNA TGTGCCATCAGTGAATCGGACGGGTATGGCTACACCTTC. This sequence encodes CAISESDGYGYTF.

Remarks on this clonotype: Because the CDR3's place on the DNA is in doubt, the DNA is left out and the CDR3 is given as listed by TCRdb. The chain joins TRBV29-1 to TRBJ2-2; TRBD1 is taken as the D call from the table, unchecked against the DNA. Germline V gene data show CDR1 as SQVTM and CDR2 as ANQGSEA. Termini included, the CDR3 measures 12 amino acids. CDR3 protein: CSAQLTGELFFF.

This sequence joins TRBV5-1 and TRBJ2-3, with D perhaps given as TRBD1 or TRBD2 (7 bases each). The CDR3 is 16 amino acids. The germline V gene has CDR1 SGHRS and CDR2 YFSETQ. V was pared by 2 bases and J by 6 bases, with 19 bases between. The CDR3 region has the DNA TGCGCCAGCAGCTTTGGACAGGCTACCGGGGGGGATACGCAGTATTTT. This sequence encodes CASSFGQATGGDTQYF.

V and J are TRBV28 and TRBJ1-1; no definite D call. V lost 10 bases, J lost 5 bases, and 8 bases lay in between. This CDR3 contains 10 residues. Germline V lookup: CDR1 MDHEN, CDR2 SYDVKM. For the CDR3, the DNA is TGTGCCACGGGCCCAACTGAAGCTTTCTTT. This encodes CATGPTEAFF.

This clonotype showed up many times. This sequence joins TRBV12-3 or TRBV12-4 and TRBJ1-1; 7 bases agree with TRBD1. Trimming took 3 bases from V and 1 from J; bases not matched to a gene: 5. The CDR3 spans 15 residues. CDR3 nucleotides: TGTGCCAGCAGTTTTACGGGACAGCCGAACACTGAAGCTTTCTTT. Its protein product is CASSFTGQPNTEAFF.